This is a list of T cell receptor beta chains from one sample in a study of cytomegalovirus exposure and HLA in healthy donors. Profiled with immunoSEQ multiplex PCR; TCRdb holds only in-frame clones, not every one. Altogether about 150,000 clones are present, roughly 81% being singletons, with the ten largest covering roughly 2.3%. The source material was PBMCs. These receptors were collected from a woman aged 18-29 years in good health and CMV-seronegative. The CDR3 runs from the conserved cysteine through the conserved F or W. The order of the fields is D gene, J gene, CDR3 length, V gene, clone size, CDR3 DNA, CDR3 protein. D genes are given only for firm matches. A row's size may be missing; if present it is once, few, many or a size class.

D: TRBD1
J: TRBJ1-5
length: 15
V: TRBV30
size: -
DNA: TGTGCCTGGGACCTGGGACAGGGGATCGGGGGGCCCCAGCATTTT
CDR3: CAWDLGQGIGGPQHF

D: TRBD1
J: TRBJ2-3
length: 16
V: TRBV28
size: -
DNA: TGTGCCAGCAGGACTCGAGAGGACAGGGACCTTGATACGCAGTATTTT
CDR3: CASRTREDRDLDTQYF

D: -
J: TRBJ2-7
length: 14
V: TRBV29-1
size: -
DNA: TGCAGCGTTGAAAGAATAGCGGCACCCTACGAGCAGTACTTC
CDR3: CSVERIAAPYEQYF

D: -
J: TRBJ2-3
length: 14
V: TRBV29-1
size: -
DNA: TGCAGCGTTGAAGGGACAGCGATGGGGGATACGCAGTATTTT
CDR3: CSVEGTAMGDTQYF

D: -
J: TRBJ1-1
length: 12
V: TRBV28
size: once
DNA: TGTGCCAGCAGTTTAGACAGGTGGACTGGTTTCTTT
CDR3: CASSLDRWTGFF

D: TRBD1
J: TRBJ1-2
length: 19
V: TRBV6-4
size: -
DNA: TGTGCCAGCATCACGTCGAGGCAGGGGGCAGGAAGGGATAACTATGGCTACACCTTC
CDR3: CASITSRQGAGRDNYGYTF

D: -
J: TRBJ1-2
length: 14
V: TRBV19
size: once
DNA: TGTGCCAGTAGTTCCCAGTATGCTAACTATGGCTACACCTTC
CDR3: CASSSQYANYGYTF

D: -
J: TRBJ2-3
length: 14
V: TRBV7-2
size: once
DNA: TGTGCCAGCAGCGGATTTACAGGGCCAGATACGCAGTATTTT
CDR3: CASSGFTGPDTQYF

D: -
J: TRBJ1-4
length: 13
V: TRBV30
size: -
DNA: TGTGCCTGGAGTCCTCTCTTTCCGGAAAAACTGTTTTTT
CDR3: CAWSPLFPEKLFF

D: -
J: TRBJ2-3
length: 15
V: TRBV5-1
size: few
DNA: TGCGCCAGCAGGCCTCGCGGCGGGTTCACAGATACGCAGTATTTT
CDR3: CASRPRGGFTDTQYF